These 26 T cell receptor beta chains came from one sample sequenced in a study of T cells after yellow fever vaccination. One entry per CDR3 protein, called by TCRdb with MiXCR from the 5' RACE reads. The profile shows 200,000 to 300,000 distinct CDR3 sequences, over 3% of them singletons. The specimen was PBMCs, collected 15 days after the yellow fever booster vaccination. All receptors come from a man aged 18 to 30 who received the YFV17D yellow fever vaccine.

Ten or more counts support this clonotype. The chain combines TRBV4-1 with TRBJ1-1; D unresolved. CDR3 length: 14 residues. With 4 bases removed from V and 4 bases from J, the gap between germline ends came to 13 bases. The germline V gene has CDR1 MGHRA and CDR2 YSYEKL. The CDR3 is CASSLRTLGTEAFF. CDR3 nucleotide sequence: TGCGCCAGCAGCCTAAGGACTCTGGGCACTGAAGCTTTCTTT.

V and J are TRBV14 and TRBJ2-7; D gene ambiguous. The germline V and J ends were trimmed by 1 base and 1 base, with 8 bases remaining between them. CDR3 size: 14 residues. The V gene's germline CDR1 is SGHDN and CDR2 FVKESK. CDR3 sequence: CASSQAARSYEQYF. In DNA, the CDR3 is TGTGCCAGCAGCCAAGCTGCCAGGTCCTACGAGCAGTACTTC.

This clonotype was found many times. The chain employs TRBV20-1 and TRBJ1-4; possibly TRBD1 for D (6 bases). CDR1 and CDR2 from the germline V gene are DFQATT and SNEGSKA (reference sequence). This CDR3 is built from 14 residues. Trimming removed 5 bases at V and 5 bases at J, with 15 bases between. CDR3 in amino acids: CSASHRALNEKLFF. The CDR3 DNA follows: TGCAGTGCTTCACACAGGGCCCTGAATGAAAAACTGTTTTTT.

A few counts support this clonotype. This sequence joins TRBV7-2 and TRBJ2-7; D uncertain. The CDR3 has 14 residues. CDR1 is SGHTA, CDR2 FQGNSA, per germline. Deletions cut 4 bases from V and 6 bases from J, with 16 bases between. CDR3 protein: CASSSRALTSEQYV. CDR3 DNA: TGTGCCAGCAGCTCTCGGGCTTTGACGAGCGAGCAGTACGTC.

This clonotype has ten or more counts. V is TRBV5-1 and J is TRBJ2-7; no firm D call. CDR3 length: 14 residues. V lost 1 base, J lost 0 bases, and 8 bases lay in between. Germline V gene data show CDR1 as SGHRS and CDR2 as YFSETQ. CDR3 in amino acids: CASSLLDGSYEQYF. In nucleotides, the CDR3 is TGCGCCAGCAGCTTGCTCGACGGCTCCTACGAGCAGTACTTC.

This clonotype has at least ten counts. The J gene is TRBJ1-5, the V gene TRBV12-3 or TRBV12-4; D may be TRBD1 (6 bases). Trimming stripped 6 bases from V and 7 bases from J, with 16 bases between. This CDR3 comprises 14 residues. DNA for the CDR3: TGTGCCAGCAGAAGGGGGGGTCTCGGCCAGCCCCAGCATTTT. Protein product: CASRRGGLGQPQHF.

This clonotype was seen at least ten times. The CDR3 spells CASSLNPSGSGEKLFF. CDR3 nucleotides: TGCGCCAGCAGCTTGAATCCCTCCGGGTCTGGGGAAAAACTGTTTTTT. The chain joins TRBV5-1 to TRBJ1-4; D is ambiguous. Deletions cut 1 base from V and 8 bases from J, with 18 bases between. CDR3 length: 16 amino acids. Looked up from germline, CDR1 is SGHRS and CDR2 is YFSETQ.

This clonotype was seen ten or more times. This chain connects TRBV11-1 to TRBJ2-2; possibly TRBD1 or TRBD2 for D (5 bases each). V shed 2 bases and J shed 8 bases, with 15 bases lying between them. Germline CDR1 is SGHAT and CDR2 is FQDESV (reference sequence). This CDR3 is 15 amino acids long. CDR3 sequence reads: CASSLSRDGRGELFF. The CDR3 nucleotides read TGTGCCAGCAGCTTATCCCGGGACGGCCGGGGGGAGCTGTTTTTT.

This clonotype was detected many times. This chain connects TRBV7-2 to TRBJ2-3; 10 bases match TRBD1. V was clipped by 3 bases and J by 4 bases; unmatched bases: 4. There are 15 residues in the CDR3. Germline CDR1 is SGHTA and CDR2 is FQGNSA. DNA of the CDR3: TGTGCCAGCAGCTTCCCGGGACAGGGGCCAGATACGCAGTATTTT. Translation gives CASSFPGQGPDTQYF.

This clonotype showed up many times. The chain employs TRBV12-3 or TRBV12-4 and TRBJ1-1, with D unresolved. Trimming left V 8 bases short and J 5 bases short, with 6 bases between. The CDR3 runs to 10 residues. As DNA, the CDR3 is TGTGCCAGCCGCATAACTGAAGCTTTCTTT. Encoded protein: CASRITEAFF.

This clonotype was seen at least ten times. The V call is TRBV2, the J call TRBJ1-5; D is ambiguous. The germline V and J ends were trimmed by 6 bases and 7 bases, with 16 bases remaining between them. Germline loops: CDR1 SNHLY, CDR2 FYNNEI. The CDR3 loop spans 14 amino acids. In nucleotides, the CDR3 is TGTGCCAGCAGATTGGACGGACGGGGACAGCCCCAGCATTTT. Translation gives CASRLDGRGQPQHF.

In its sample, this clonotype was seen a few times. The chain carries TRBV21-1 and TRBJ2-5. TRBV21-1 is given as a pseudogene. The CDR3 totals 15 residues. In nucleotides, the CDR3 is TGTGCCAGCAGCCCTCGACCGACTGGACAAGAGACCCAGTACTTC. It codes for CASSPRPTGQETQYF.

This clonotype was recorded many times. The chain is built from TRBV3-1 and TRBJ2-2; maybe TRBD2 (6 bases). The CDR3 consists of 15 residues. V dropped 4 bases and J dropped 4 bases, with 13 bases sitting between them. Germline V CDR1 and CDR2: LGHDT, YNNKEL (reference sequence). This chain's CDR3 is CASSLLAGLTGELFF. CDR3 DNA: TGTGCCAGCAGCCTCCTGGCGGGGCTCACCGGGGAGCTGTTTTTT.

This clonotype showed up many times. The chain recombines TRBV5-1 with TRBJ2-1; 7 nucleotides align to TRBD1. This CDR3 is built from 16 residues. J lost 10 bases, V lost 4 bases, and 17 bases had no gene match. CDR1 and CDR2 (germline): SGHRS, YFSETQ. CDR3 sequence: CASSGGQAYPGNEQFF. CDR3 nucleotides: TGCGCCAGCAGCGGTGGACAGGCCTACCCCGGCAACGAGCAGTTCTTC. The full variable domain, completed using reference TRBV5-1 and TRBJ2-1, is KAGVTQTPRYLIKTRGQQVTLSCSPISGHRSVSWYQQTPGQGLQFLFEYFSETQRNKGNFPGRFSGRQFSNSRSEMNVSTLELGDSALYLCASSGGQAYPGNEQFFGPGTRLTVL.

In this sample, this clonotype turned up many times. The chain is built from TRBV18 and TRBJ1-6, with TRBD1 as a possible D gene (5 bases). Trimming cost V 5 bases and J 5 bases, with 22 bases left between them. CDR3 length: 18 amino acids. Germline V lookup: CDR1 KGHSH, CDR2 LQKENI. The CDR3, as DNA: TGTGCCAGCTCAGCGGGGCTCGGAGGAACAGTTGATAATTCACCCCTCCACTTT. Protein: CASSAGLGGTVDNSPLHF. Filled out from reference TRBV18 and TRBJ1-6, the complete variable domain reads NAGVMQNPRHLVRRRGQEARLRCSPMKGHSHVYWYRQLPEEGLKFMVYLQKENIIDESGMPKERFSAEFPKEGPSILRIQQVVRGDSAAYFCASSAGLGGTVDNSPLHFGNGTRLTVT.

In its sample, this clonotype was seen a few times. V gene TRBV2 combines with J gene TRBJ1-1; unclear D gene. The CDR3 runs 13 residues. With 4 bases removed from V and 5 bases from J, the gap between germline ends came to 11 bases. In germline, CDR1 is SNHLY, CDR2 FYNNEI. CDR3 nucleotides: TGTGCCAGCAGTGTGAGACAAAAGACTGAAGCTTTCTTT. Its translation is CASSVRQKTEAFF.

V usage is TRBV12-3 or TRBV12-4 and J usage is TRBJ2-7; 7 nucleotides agree with TRBD1. The CDR3 contains 14 residues. V dropped 5 bases and J dropped 5; count of bases not matched to a gene: 9. CDR3: CASSIGQDQHEQYF. The CDR3 nucleotides are TGTGCCAGCAGTATTGGACAGGACCAACACGAGCAGTACTTC.

The rearrangement uses TRBV4-1 and TRBJ1-1; D may be TRBD1 (6 bases). CDR1 and CDR2 from the germline V gene are MGHRA and YSYEKL. Trimming left V 6 bases short and J 0 bases short, with 11 bases between. There are 14 residues in the CDR3. CDR3 sequence: CASRQQGLNTEAFF. The CDR3 DNA is TGCGCCAGCAGGCAGCAGGGGTTGAACACTGAAGCTTTCTTT.

This clonotype has just a few counts. The chain recombines TRBV7-2 with TRBJ1-2; TRBD1 matches at 7 bases. The ends lost 1 base at V and 1 base at J; junction bases unmatched: 3. Germline lookup yields CDR1 SGHTA and CDR2 FQGNSA. CDR3 size: 15 residues. CDR3 sequence: CASSLEAGGNYGYTF. The CDR3, as DNA: TGTGCCAGCAGCTTAGAGGCAGGGGGTAACTATGGCTACACCTTC.

This clonotype was seen at least ten times. This chain joins TRBV18 and TRBJ2-5, with 9 nucleotides matching TRBD1. Germline loops: CDR1 KGHSH, CDR2 LQKENI. The ends lost 4 bases at V and 3 bases at J; junction bases unmatched: 6. This CDR3 is 15 amino acids long. DNA of the CDR3: TGTGCCAGCTCACGTCGGACAGGGGAGGAAGAGACCCAGTACTTC. Protein product: CASSRRTGEEETQYF.

In this sample, this clonotype turned up many times. V gene TRBV6-6 combines with J gene TRBJ2-5; a weak D match, TRBD1 (5 bases). The CDR3 consists of 16 residues. CDR1 and CDR2 (germline): MNHNY, SVGAGI (reference sequence). V was cut by 6 bases and J by 5 bases, with 22 bases left in between. The CDR3 coding sequence is TGTGCCAGCAGGCGGTGGGGCGTGGATAGGGGTGAGACCCAGTACTTC. Translated: CASRRWGVDRGETQYF.

This clonotype was detected ten times or more. V usage is TRBV5-1 and J usage is TRBJ2-7; 9 bases fit TRBD2. With V trimmed by 0 bases and J by 0 bases, 4 bases remained unmatched. This CDR3 spans 16 amino acids. CDR1 and CDR2 from the germline V gene are SGHRS and YFSETQ. The DNA for the CDR3 is TGCGCCAGCAGCTTGGCCGGGCGGGGGGGCTCCTACGAGCAGTACTTC. The encoded protein is CASSLAGRGGSYEQYF.

This clonotype was recorded at least ten times. The chain links TRBV7-2 to TRBJ2-7; D is possibly TRBD2 (5 bases). Per the germline V gene, CDR1 is SGHTA and CDR2 is FQGNSA. This CDR3 spans 15 amino acids. V was trimmed by 1 base and J by 0 bases, leaving 10 bases between them. CDR3 coding DNA: TGTGCCAGCAGCTTAGGCAGGAGGAGCTCCTACGAGCAGTACGTC. Translated, it gives CASSLGRRSSYEQYV.

This clonotype was picked up many times. The DNA for the CDR3 is TGCGCCAGCAGCCACGGGACAGGGACTTACAATGAGCAGTTCTTC. Translation gives CASSHGTGTYNEQFF. The chain links TRBV4-3 to TRBJ2-1, with 9 bases matching TRBD1. With V trimmed by 3 bases and J by 4 bases, 4 bases remained unmatched. The length of the CDR3 is 15 residues. Germline lookup yields CDR1 LGHNA and CDR2 YSLEER.

This clonotype was recorded many times. The chain uses TRBV7-8 and TRBJ2-7; TRBD2 matches at 9 bases. The CDR3 sequence is 17 residues long. Germline V gene sequence: CDR1 SGHVS, CDR2 FQNEAQ. Trimming cost V 3 bases and J 3 bases; bases outside gene matches: 12. The CDR3 is CASSLPHWRGGDYEQYV. As DNA, the CDR3 is TGTGCCAGCAGCTTGCCCCACTGGCGGGGGGGAGACTACGAGCAGTACGTC.

This clonotype has at least ten counts. This chain links TRBV20-1 with TRBJ2-7; possibly TRBD2 for D (6 bases). Trimming cost V 6 bases and J 6 bases, with 24 bases left between them. The CDR3 is made up of 15 amino acids. The germline gives CDR1 DFQATT, CDR2 SNEGSKA (reference sequence). As DNA, the CDR3 is TGCAGTGCAGAGGGTACAGGAGGGGCCCAGGGCGAGCAGTACTTC. Translation: CSAEGTGGAQGEQYF.